These 19 T cell receptor beta chains were sequenced from one sample in a study of cytomegalovirus exposure and HLA in healthy donors. The method was immunoSEQ multiplex PCR; TCRdb's version includes in-frame clones alone and lacks a portion of them. The sample holds over 70,000 clones, over 85% seen once. Sequencing was performed on PBMCs. All receptors come from a woman aged 18-29 years in good health and CMV-seropositive.

The chain uses TRBV25-1 and TRBJ1-2; weak D call: TRBD1 (6 bases). From germline, CDR1 is MGHDK and CDR2 SYGVNS. V was trimmed by 7 bases and J by 6 bases, leaving 18 bases between them. The CDR3 loop spans 14 amino acids. This CDR3 is CASTLGGAIHGYTF. DNA of the CDR3: TGTGCCAGCACTCTAGGGGGGGCGATTCATGGCTACACCTTC.

This chain joins TRBV27 and TRBJ1-3; D perhaps matches TRBD1 (6 bases). The CDR3 is made up of 15 amino acids. V lost 5 bases and J 0 bases, leaving 11 bases between the germline ends. Germline assignment: CDR1 MNHEY and CDR2 SMNVEV (reference sequence). In nucleotides, the CDR3 is TGTGCCAGCAGTCCCTCGGACAGCTCTGGAAACACCATATATTTT. Its protein is CASSPSDSSGNTIYF.

V is TRBV27 and J is TRBJ2-7, with a tentative D call TRBD2 (6 bases). The CDR3 has 13 residues. V shed 4 bases and J shed 7 bases, with 14 bases lying between them. The germline CDR1 and CDR2 sequences are MNHEY and SMNVEV (reference sequence). In DNA, the CDR3 is TGTGCCAGCAGTTGGGGGGAAGAGAGAGAGCAGTACTTC. Its protein is CASSWGEEREQYF.

The chain is built from TRBV18 and TRBJ2-5, with 7 positions matching TRBD1. V was clipped by 2 bases and J by 2 bases; unmatched bases: 2. This CDR3 is 14 amino acids long. Germline V gives CDR1 KGHSH, CDR2 LQKENI. CDR3: CASSPGTAQETQYF. CDR3 nucleotide sequence: TGTGCCAGCTCACCAGGGACAGCGCAAGAGACCCAGTACTTC.

The genes are TRBV9 and TRBJ1-1; a possible D gene is TRBD1 (6 bases). This CDR3 region has 16 residues. The germline gives CDR1 SGDLS, CDR2 YYNGEE. Trimming pared 4 bases from V and 1 base from J, leaving 17 bases between. The CDR3 coding sequence is TGTGCCAGCAGCTCGTGGGCGGAACAGGGGAACACTGAAGCTTTCTTT. Translating it yields CASSSWAEQGNTEAFF. The full variable domain, rest sourced from reference TRBV9 and TRBJ1-1, is DSGVTQTPKHLITATGQRVTLRCSPRSGDLSVYWYQQSLDQGLQFLIQYYNGEERAKGNILERFSAQQFPDLHSELNLSSLELGDSALYFCASSSWAEQGNTEAFFGQGTRLTVV.

The CDR3 protein is CASSSGWNQPQHF. The CDR3 nucleotides read TGTGCCAGCAGCTCCGGTTGGAATCAGCCCCAGCATTTT. V and J are TRBV11-2 and TRBJ1-5; D is uncertain. Germline V gene data show CDR1 as SGHAT and CDR2 as FQNNGV. The CDR3 totals 13 residues. V dropped 4 bases and J dropped 4 bases, with 8 bases sitting between them.

V gene TRBV9 combines with J gene TRBJ2-3, with D possibly being TRBD1 (5 bases). The CDR3 is 15 amino acids. The V and J ends lost 0 bases and 3 bases respectively, with 11 bases between them. Germline CDR1 SGDLS, CDR2 YYNGEE. CDR3 DNA sequence: TGTGCCAGCAGCGTAGAGGGCAGGGTGACAGATACGCAGTATTTT. It encodes CASSVEGRVTDTQYF.

The chain recombines TRBV27 with TRBJ1-1; 7 nucleotides line up with TRBD1. Germline V gives CDR1 MNHEY, CDR2 SMNVEV (reference sequence). This CDR3 is built from 14 residues. Trimming took 6 bases from V and 2 from J; bases not matched to a gene: 6. The CDR3 DNA is TGTGCCAGCAGATCGACAGGGAGCAACACTGAAGCTTTCTTT. This translates into CASRSTGSNTEAFF.

In DNA form, the CDR3 reads TGTGCCAGCACCCCCCAAACAGACACCGGGGAGCTGTTTTTT. Residues: CASTPQTDTGELFF. This sequence joins TRBV6-5 and TRBJ2-2; D unclear. This CDR3 comprises 14 residues. Germline assignment: CDR1 MNHEY and CDR2 SVGAGI. Trimming cost V 7 bases and J 3 bases, with 12 bases left between them.

V and J are TRBV5-6 and TRBJ1-2, with D unclear. The ends were cut back, 2 bases at V and 8 bases at J, with 4 bases in the middle. The CDR3 extends over 10 amino acids. Germline V gene data show CDR1 as SGHDT and CDR2 as YYEEEE. CDR3 residues: CASSFVGYTF. In DNA form, the CDR3 reads TGTGCCAGCAGCTTTGTAGGCTACACCTTC.

The chain has TRBV5-4 and TRBJ2-1, with 7 bases lining up with TRBD2. CDR3 length equals 15 residues. Per the germline V gene, CDR1 is SGHNT and CDR2 is YYREEE (reference sequence). J gave up 5 bases and V 0 bases, and 5 bases lay outside the gene matches. The CDR3 DNA sequence: TGTGCCAGCAGCTTGGGGACTAGTGGGGACAATGAGCAGTTCTTC. Residues: CASSLGTSGDNEQFF.

The chain carries TRBV2 and TRBJ2-2; TRBD1 aligns across 7 bases. V lost 3 bases and J lost 5; bases outside the gene matches: 6. The germline V gene encodes CDR1 SNHLY and CDR2 FYNNEI. The CDR3 has 15 amino acids. The CDR3 region is CASSEMGQMTGELFF. In DNA, the CDR3 is TGTGCCAGCAGTGAGATGGGACAGATGACCGGGGAGCTGTTTTTT.

The chain combines TRBV5-1 with TRBJ1-6; 11 bases align to TRBD1. This CDR3 spans 17 amino acids. Germline V gives CDR1 SGHRS, CDR2 YFSETQ. With 3 bases clipped from V and 0 bases from J, the junction kept 2 bases outside the gene matches. CDR3 sequence: CASSSGTGGSYNSPLHF. The DNA for the CDR3 is TGCGCCAGCAGCTCCGGGACAGGGGGCTCCTATAATTCACCCCTCCACTTT.

There are a few counts of this clone. The rearrangement uses TRBV9 and TRBJ2-3, with 7 bases fitting TRBD1. CDR3 length equals 17 residues. V was pared by 4 bases and J by 5 bases, with 16 bases of the junction left unmatched. The germline V gene has CDR1 SGDLS and CDR2 YYNGEE. CDR3 nucleotides: TGTGCCAGCAGCCCAATACCCGGGACAGCTTTCAGAGATACGCAGTATTTT. Translation gives CASSPIPGTAFRDTQYF.

The sample holds one count of this clone. V is TRBV30 and J is TRBJ2-4, with 9 nucleotides matching TRBD1. This CDR3 comprises 15 residues. The germline V gene has CDR1 GTSNPN and CDR2 SVGIG (reference sequence). V trimming: 0 bases; J trimming: 9 bases; junction bases outside the gene matches: 9. The CDR3 is CAWSVQGGQGTIQYF. For the CDR3, the DNA is TGTGCCTGGAGTGTACAAGGGGGACAGGGTACCATTCAGTACTTC.

DNA of the CDR3: TGTGCCAGCAGCGCGAGTTGGTGGGGGGTCCCCTACGAGCAGTACTTC. This encodes CASSASWWGVPYEQYF. The gene calls are TRBV5-4 and TRBJ2-7; weak D call: TRBD2 (6 bases). From germline, CDR1 is SGHNT and CDR2 YYREEE (reference sequence). Trimming took off 4 bases at V and 2 bases at J, with 19 bases between the two ends. This CDR3 spans 16 amino acids.

This chain uses TRBV11-3 with TRBJ2-5, with 13 bases identical to TRBD2. CDR3 length equals 14 residues. Losses at the gene ends were 5 bases for V and 5 bases for J; bases not matched to a gene: 2. Germline CDR1 is SGHNT and CDR2 is YENEEA. The CDR3 region has the DNA TGTGCCAGCAGCCCGGGACTAGCGGGGGAGACCCAGTACTTC. It translates to CASSPGLAGETQYF. The variable domain in full, completed from reference TRBV11-3 and TRBJ2-5, reads EAGVVQSPRYKIIEKKQPVAFWCNPISGHNTLYWYLQNLGQGPELLIRYENEEAVDDSQLPKDRFSAERLKGVDSTLKIQPAELGDSAVYLCASSPGLAGETQYFGPGTRLLVL.

CDR3 sequence reads: CAWSSHGNTEAFF. As DNA, the CDR3 is TGTGCCTGGAGTTCTCACGGGAACACTGAAGCTTTCTTT. The chain combines TRBV30 with TRBJ1-1; D ambiguous. Trimming shortened V by 2 bases and J by 1 base, and 8 bases separated the two germline ends. The CDR3 contains 13 residues. The germline CDR1 and CDR2 sequences are GTSNPN and SVGIG (reference sequence).

This chain joins TRBV6-5 and TRBJ1-2; maybe TRBD1 (6 bases). This CDR3 is built from 13 residues. Germline CDR1 is MNHEY and CDR2 is SVGAGI. Trimming left V 5 bases short and J 8 bases short, with 15 bases between. The CDR3: CASSRTAVEGYTF. CDR3 coding DNA: TGTGCCAGCAGTAGGACAGCCGTTGAGGGCTACACCTTC.